This TCR beta chain was recovered during a study of CXCR3-negative and CXCR3-positive naive CD8 T cells. Study-wide points: Naive cells with CXCR3 showed TRB CDR3s that were more hydrophobic than those in CXCR3-negative naive cells. Memory CD8+ cells showed much lower diversity, while both naive subsets displayed comparably high diversity.

A remark on this clonotype: The antigen remains unidentified.

TRB cDNA libraries were made by UMI-labeled 5' RACE. TCRdb re-called the 5' RACE reads; one entry per CDR3 protein, DNA not given. This listing includes 150,000 to 180,000 distinct CDR3 sequences. The CDR3 covers 12 residues. Germline CDR1 and CDR2: MDHEN and SYDVKM. Sequencing input: naive CXCR3+ CD8+ T cells from blood. Documented subset: CD45RO-CCR7+CD27+CD95- naive CD8+ T cells expressing CXCR3 (TNR3+). The source is a human donor in good health. Some clones in this sample may be carry-over from other donors' samples. The chain has TRBV28 and TRBJ2-1; without DNA, the TCRdb call of TRBD2 cannot be checked. The CDR3 sequence is CASSLVAGEQFF.